This TCR beta chain derives from a study of CD8+ T cells in alopecia areata. Extracted from the samples, RNA was reverse transcribed into cDNA to serve as the sequencing template. This table comes from immunoSEQ multiplex PCR, and its TCRdb copy is limited to in-frame clones, with some not included. The sample lists 90,000 to 150,000 clones, around 56% occurring once. Trimming took 2 bases from V and 0 from J, leaving 11 bases between them. The CDR3 spans 17 residues. In germline, CDR1 is MGHRA, CDR2 YSYEKL. As for treatment: oral pan-JAK inhibitor, 5-10 mg twice daily. The source material was CD4+ T cells sorted from blood, sampled at week 4, from a patient treated with tofacitinib. The rearrangement uses TRBV4-1 and TRBJ1-6; D uncertain. The receptor was derived from a human donor with alopecia areata. In DNA form, the CDR3 reads TGCGCCAGCAGCCAATCAACAGCCAACTCCTATAATTCACCCCTCCACTTT. Translated, it gives CASSQSTANSYNSPLHF.